This TCR beta chain is from a study of OX40 agonist ivuxolimab in advanced cancers. Of note for this clone: Its antigen is still unknown.

Study-wide findings and caveats: Compared with CD4+, CD8+ T cells on average had more expanded clones.

CDR1 is LNHDA, CDR2 SQIVND, per germline (reference sequence). The CDR3 loop spans 14 amino acids. Trimming took 7 bases from V and 4 from J, leaving 14 bases between them. Profiled with immunoSEQ multiplex PCR; TCRdb holds only in-frame clones, not every one. The sample consists of about 19,000 clones, under 85% of them appearing once. Prior autoimmune disease or systemic immunosuppression barred patients. The chain combines TRBV19 with TRBJ1-5; D might be TRBD1 (6 bases). The source of this sequence is an adult with an advanced solid tumor such as melanoma, head and neck, liver or kidney cancer. The input for sequencing was CD4+ or CD8+ T cells sorted from blood, taken in a trial of the OX40 agonist ivuxolimab. The CDR3 nucleotides are TGTGCCAGTAACCAGGGGATGGGGAATCAGCCCCAGCATTTT. Translation: CASNQGMGNQPQHF.